Here is one T cell receptor beta chain with its context. The entry originates in a study of T cells in Graves' hyperthyroidism and ophthalmopathy. Authors of the study amplified TCR beta CDR3 regions from RNA transcripts. An initial round of RT-PCR targeting the TCR CDR3 relied on the HTBI primer set. TCRdb reprocessed the multiplex PCR reads via MiXCR and lists one record per CDR3 protein. The table has over 120,000 distinct CDR3 sequences, approximately 24% seen once; the top ten hold about 67%. Unmatched junction bases numbered 13, after V lost 11 bases and J lost 6 bases. The CDR3 runs to 14 residues.

This clonotype originated in a woman aged 45-60 years with Graves' hyperthyroidism that later progressed to Graves' ophthalmopathy. The sample consisted of blood. The V gene is TRBV12-3 or TRBV12-4, the J gene TRBJ1-1, with 9 bases aligning to TRBD1. The CDR3, as DNA: TGTGCCTCCACCCACAGGGGGCAGGACGCTGAAGCTTTCTTT. Translated, it gives CASTHRGQDAEAFF.